Here is one TCR beta chain with its context. Its matching antigen is unknown. The sample originates from a study of Ad26.COV2.S vaccination and SARS-CoV-2 variants. In the study overall: This donor came from the COV1001 trial of Ad26.COV2.S. Administration of Ad26.COV2.S was intramuscular, either once or twice 56 days apart.

Sequencing was performed with immunoSEQ multiplex PCR; in TCRdb, only in-frame clones are kept and a portion is missing. The sample holds roughly 510,000 clones, around nine tenths seen once. Treatment noted: roughly 20 received Ad26.COV2.S at low or high dose, single or two shots; about five received placebo; per-sample allocation not given. Sampling took place 63 days after the first vaccine or placebo injection. Whole-study results and caveats: Whether participants received vaccine or placebo, their non-spike TCR breadth was similar. Reports say spike-specific CD8+ and CD4+ T cell responses covered substantial breadth after vaccination.

The clonotype was recovered from a person between 18 and 65 years old who received the Ad26.COV2.S COVID-19 vaccine or a placebo. The source material was peripheral blood, sampled in a trial of Ad26.COV2.S vaccine versus placebo.

DNA for the CDR3: TGTGCCAGCAGCGCCTTACCGGGACAGTGGTCCTACAATGAGCAGTTCTTC. This sequence encodes CASSALPGQWSYNEQFF. The rearrangement joins TRBV9 to TRBJ2-1; 7 bases are a match to TRBD1. CDR1 is SGDLS and CDR2 is YYNGEE in the germline V gene. Trimming took 3 bases from V and 1 from J; bases not matched to a gene: 10. This CDR3 has 17 amino acids.